This TCR beta chain stems from a study of naive and memory T cell subsets. Study-wide findings and caveats: Over 90% of naive TCR sequences appeared only once, unlike memory subsets. No ground truth validated the naive and memory repertoire findings.

Two oligonucleotides, mixed equimolar, formed the beta constant-region primer covering TRBC1 and TRBC2. TCRdb itself ran the UMI-ligation and nested PCR reads through MiXCR, one entry per CDR3 protein. This table has tens of thousands of distinct CDR3 sequences, about an eighth appearing once. After the first PCR, alpha and beta chain libraries were processed separately. Only a few counts were recorded for this clonotype. The antigen remains undetermined. The V gene's germline CDR1 is KGHDR and CDR2 SFDVKD. The CDR3 extends over 15 amino acids. With 5 bases clipped from V and 7 bases from J, the junction kept 6 bases outside the gene matches.

The source material was effector memory CD4+ T cells from blood. Specified subset: effector memory, CD45RA- CD27-. This chain links TRBV24-1 with TRBJ2-2; 10 bases are a match to TRBD2. The sequence was obtained from a human donor in good health. CDR3 in amino acids: CATSAASGRFGELFF. The CDR3 coding sequence is TGTGCCACCAGTGCTGCTAGCGGGAGATTCGGGGAGCTGTTTTTT.